Shown below are 27 T cell receptor beta chains from a single sample sequenced in a study of shared clonotypes between healthy human individuals. The repertoire was sequenced with immunoSEQ multiplex PCR; TCRdb's copy has only in-frame clones and lacks some. The table includes 2,500,000 or so clones, approximately 90% detected once. Sequencing used naive CD4+ T cells from PBMCs. The subset denotes: CD45RA+ positively selected. The receptors originated from a man between 18 and 35 years old in good health. Some clones in this sample may be carry-over from other donors' samples.

This clone was picked up one time. V gene TRBV11-1 combines with J gene TRBJ2-7; TRBD2 is a possible D gene (5 bases). Germline CDR1 and CDR2: SGHAT and FQDESV (reference sequence). Trimming left V 0 bases short and J 4 bases short, with 16 bases between. This CDR3 is 16 amino acids long. CDR3 protein: CASSLATTSLLYEQYF. The CDR3 DNA follows: TGTGCCAGCAGCTTAGCTACAACTAGTCTACTGTACGAGCAGTACTTC.

This chain connects TRBV25-1 to TRBJ2-2; TRBD1 matches 9 bases. The CDR3 loop spans 16 amino acids. V shed 3 bases, J shed 6 bases, and the junction held 8 bases outside the gene matches. Per the germline V gene, CDR1 is MGHDK and CDR2 is SYGVNS. The CDR3, as DNA: TGTGCCAGCAGTGAGTCCGGGACAGGGTTCCCCGGGGAGCTGTTTTTT. Protein: CASSESGTGFPGELFF.

The J gene is TRBJ1-5, the V gene TRBV5-6; TRBD1 is a possible D gene (5 bases). V lost 1 base and J lost 6, with 14 bases in between. CDR1 is SGHDT and CDR2 is YYEEEE in the germline V gene. The CDR3 has 15 amino acids. The CDR3 spells CASSLWGRVGQPQHF. The CDR3 DNA sequence: TGTGCCAGCAGCTTGTGGGGCAGGGTGGGTCAGCCCCAGCATTTT.

V usage is TRBV7-3 and J usage is TRBJ1-2; D may be TRBD1 (6 bases). The CDR3 runs to 15 residues. The V and J ends lost 5 bases and 5 bases respectively, with 18 bases between them. CDR1 SGHTA and CDR2 FQGTGA come from the germline V gene. CDR3 amino acids: CASSPSRGTTYGYTF. CDR3 in DNA: TGTGCCAGCAGCCCATCCAGGGGTACCACTTATGGCTACACCTTC.

This rearrangement joins TRBV11-2 to TRBJ2-5, with 12 nucleotides matching TRBD1. The J segment lost 6 bases and the V segment lost 3 bases, leaving 5 bases of the junction unmatched. Germline CDR1 SGHAT, CDR2 FQNNGV. The CDR3 length is 15 residues. The CDR3: CASSLTGTGGKTQYF. In nucleotides, the CDR3 is TGTGCCAGCAGCTTGACCGGGACAGGGGGCAAGACCCAGTACTTC.

The chain combines TRBV2 with TRBJ2-7; D is undetermined. The V and J ends lost 3 bases and 6 bases respectively, with 9 bases between them. The germline CDR1 and CDR2 sequences are SNHLY and FYNNEI. This CDR3 spans 12 amino acids. The CDR3 spells CASSETPREQYF. CDR3 coding DNA: TGTGCCAGCAGTGAGACACCACGCGAGCAGTACTTC.

The genes are TRBV28 and TRBJ2-7; 12 bases agree with TRBD1. V lost 6 bases and J lost 5; bases outside the gene matches: 14. Looked up from germline, CDR1 is MDHEN and CDR2 is SYDVKM. CDR3 length equals 17 residues. CDR3 bases: TGTGCCAGCAGACCCCGGGCAACCGGGACAGGGGGCCACGAGCAGTACTTC. This sequence encodes CASRPRATGTGGHEQYF.

This sequence joins TRBV10-3 and TRBJ2-5, with unresolved D. Trimming left V 5 bases short and J 7 bases short, with 11 bases between. Germline V gene data show CDR1 as ENHRY and CDR2 as SYGVKD. The CDR3 sequence is 12 residues long. The CDR3 DNA sequence: TGTGCCATCAGTCCTACCGAAGGGACCCAGTACTTC. It is translated as CAISPTEGTQYF.

This clone has just one count. The genes are TRBV27 and TRBJ1-1, with TRBD1 identical over 11 bases. V gave up 6 bases and J gave up 6 bases; unmatched junction bases: 12. CDR3 length: 16 amino acids. Germline V gene sequence: CDR1 MNHEY, CDR2 SMNVEV (reference sequence). DNA for the CDR3: TGTGCCAGCAGCCCGAGGGACAGGGGGGGGTTGGCTGAAGCTTTCTTT. Its translation is CASSPRDRGGLAEAFF.

As regards this clone: Other DNA sequences in the same sample also yield this CDR3. The chain has TRBV6-1 and TRBJ2-7; D unclear. Trimming stripped 4 bases from V and 4 bases from J, with 8 bases between. CDR3 length: 12 amino acids. Germline V CDR1 and CDR2: MNHNS, SASEGT. CDR3 loop: CASSALVYEQYF. Here the CDR3 DNA reads TGTGCCAGCAGTGCCCTGGTGTACGAGCAGTACTTC.

The chain joins TRBV18 to TRBJ2-7; D might be TRBD1 (5 bases). Deletions cut 3 bases from V and 3 bases from J, with 15 bases between. CDR3 length: 15 residues. Germline CDR1 and CDR2: KGHSH and LQKENI. CDR3 loop: CASSPITGLNYEQYF. In DNA form, the CDR3 reads TGTGCCAGCTCACCGATTACAGGATTGAACTACGAGCAGTACTTC.

The rearrangement links TRBV5-1 to TRBJ2-7; unclear D gene. This CDR3 spans 14 amino acids. Germline V gene data show CDR1 as SGHRS and CDR2 as YFSETQ. Trimming stripped 0 bases from V and 4 bases from J, with 11 bases between. CDR3 coding DNA: TGCGCCAGCAGCTTGGGCAATCCGCTTTACGAGCAGTACTTC. This codes for CASSLGNPLYEQYF.

This chain links TRBV5-1 with TRBJ1-1; D gene unclear. The CDR3 totals 14 residues. Germline CDR1 is SGHRS and CDR2 is YFSETQ. Trimming cost V 5 bases and J 4 bases, with 15 bases left between them. The CDR3 nucleotides read TGCGCCAGCAGTTCGAGGGCTTTATCCACTGAAGCTTTCTTT. This translates into CASSSRALSTEAFF.

V usage is TRBV7-9 and J usage is TRBJ2-3, with TRBD1 identical over 12 bases. The CDR3 is 15 amino acids. The germline V gene encodes CDR1 SEHNR and CDR2 FQNEAQ (reference sequence). The ends lost 5 bases at V and 5 bases at J; junction bases unmatched: 5. Here the CDR3 reads CASSKGTGGLDTQYF. The CDR3, as DNA: TGTGCCAGCAGCAAAGGGACAGGGGGCCTAGATACGCAGTATTTT. Full variable domain (remainder filled in from reference TRBV7-9 and TRBJ2-3): DTGVSQNPRHKITKRGQNVTFRCDPISEHNRLYWYRQTLGQGPEFLTYFQNEAQLEKSRLLSDRFSAERPKGSFSTLEIQRTEQGDSAMYLCASSKGTGGLDTQYFGPGTRLTVL.

The chain is built from TRBV30 and TRBJ2-4, with D tentatively TRBD2 (5 bases). The V and J ends lost 2 bases and 2 bases respectively, with 25 bases between them. The germline CDR1 and CDR2 sequences are GTSNPN and SVGIG (reference sequence). The CDR3 extends over 19 amino acids. In DNA form, the CDR3 reads TGTGCCTGGAGTTTGTATATCCGGGGAGAGAATTTTACCAAAAACATTCAGTACTTC. Translated, it gives CAWSLYIRGENFTKNIQYF. Drawing the rest from reference TRBV30 and TRBJ2-4, the complete variable domain is SQTIHQWPATLVQPVGSPLSLECTVEGTSNPNLYWYRQAAGRGLQLLFYSVGIGQISSEVPQNLSASRPQDRQFILSSKKLLLSDSGFYLCAWSLYIRGENFTKNIQYFGAGTRLSVL.

Here the CDR3 DNA reads TGTGCCTGGAGTGACGGGGTAAGCAATCAGCCCCAGCATTTT. This sequence encodes CAWSDGVSNQPQHF. The chain has TRBV30 and TRBJ1-5, with D unclear. The V end was cut by 1 base, the J end by 1 base, with 8 bases between. Per the germline V gene, CDR1 is GTSNPN and CDR2 is SVGIG (reference sequence). The CDR3 length is 14 residues. Combining the CDR3 with reference TRBV30 and TRBJ1-5 gives the whole variable domain SQTIHQWPATLVQPVGSPLSLECTVEGTSNPNLYWYRQAAGRGLQLLFYSVGIGQISSEVPQNLSASRPQDRQFILSSKKLLLSDSGFYLCAWSDGVSNQPQHFGDGTRLSIL.

The sample holds one count of this clone. The V and J genes are TRBV19 and TRBJ2-7; D possibly matches TRBD1 or TRBD2 (6 bases each). The length of the CDR3 is 15 residues. CDR1 is LNHDA and CDR2 is SQIVND in the germline V gene (reference sequence). V was pared by 3 bases and J by 4 bases, with 16 bases between. The DNA for the CDR3 is TGTGCCAGTAGTATCGGAGGGGGTGGAAGGTACGAGCAGTACTTC. Its protein is CASSIGGGGRYEQYF.

The chain uses TRBV7-8 and TRBJ2-1; D is unclear. The V end lost 1 base, the J end lost 0 bases, and 7 bases lay between the germline ends. The length of the CDR3 is 15 residues. The V gene's germline CDR1 is SGHVS and CDR2 FQNEAQ. CDR3 DNA sequence: TGTGCCAGCAGCTTAGGACCCATCTCCTACAATGAGCAGTTCTTC. As protein: CASSLGPISYNEQFF.

The chain recombines TRBV10-1 with TRBJ2-5; 14 nucleotides line up with TRBD2. Trimming cost V 2 bases and J 2 bases; bases outside gene matches: 1. This CDR3 is built from 16 residues. Germline values: CDR1 WNHNN, CDR2 SYGVQD (reference sequence). This CDR3 is CASSEGLAGGQETQYF. CDR3 DNA: TGCGCCAGCAGTGAGGGACTAGCGGGAGGACAAGAGACCCAGTACTTC.

The chain has TRBV6-1 and TRBJ2-7, with a possible D match to TRBD1 (6 bases). Germline assignment: CDR1 MNHNS and CDR2 SASEGT. V was shortened by 5 bases and J by 6 bases, with 11 bases between the two germline ends. The CDR3 extends over 12 amino acids. The DNA of the CDR3 is TGTGCCAGCAGTTCACAGGGTCGCGAGCAGTACTTC. It encodes CASSSQGREQYF.

This chain connects TRBV5-6 to TRBJ1-1; possible D gene TRBD1, 5 bases. This CDR3 comprises 15 residues. Germline loops: CDR1 SGHDT, CDR2 YYEEEE. With 4 bases removed from V and 0 bases from J, the gap between germline ends came to 13 bases. The CDR3 DNA reads as TGTGCCAGCAGCGCCGTGGGAGGGGTGAACACTGAAGCTTTCTTT. This translates into CASSAVGGVNTEAFF.

The V and J genes are TRBV4-1 and TRBJ2-1; perhaps TRBD2 as D (5 bases). Germline CDR1 and CDR2: MGHRA and YSYEKL. The CDR3 totals 15 residues. Trimming cost V 4 bases and J 4 bases, with 14 bases left between them. In DNA form, the CDR3 reads TGCGCCAGCAGCCCTGTCCTAGCTGCTTACAATGAGCAGTTCTTC. This gives the protein CASSPVLAAYNEQFF.

This chain links TRBV28 with TRBJ1-3; no firm D call. Trimming took 2 bases from V and 7 from J, leaving 9 bases between them. The CDR3 has 13 amino acids. Germline assignment: CDR1 MDHEN and CDR2 SYDVKM. CDR3 DNA: TGTGCCAGCAGTTTAAAAATGCGGAACACCATATATTTT. Residues: CASSLKMRNTIYF.

V usage is TRBV5-1 and J usage is TRBJ2-3, with 10 nucleotides matching TRBD2. The germline gives CDR1 SGHRS, CDR2 YFSETQ. The CDR3 has 16 amino acids. V dropped 3 bases and J dropped 4; count of bases not matched to a gene: 8. CDR3 in DNA: TGCGCCAGCAGCTCGCCTGGAGCGGGAGGGTCAGATACGCAGTATTTT. Protein sequence: CASSSPGAGGSDTQYF.

The V gene is TRBV10-2, the J gene TRBJ2-5; 8 bases match TRBD1. Germline V gene sequence: CDR1 WSHSY, CDR2 SAAADI. This CDR3 region has 18 residues. V was clipped by 4 bases and J by 5 bases; unmatched bases: 18. CDR3 DNA sequence: TGCGCCAGCAGTGCTTGGAAAATTAAAACAGGGGGAGTGGAGACCCAGTACTTC. Its translation is CASSAWKIKTGGVETQYF.

The chain combines TRBV28 with TRBJ2-1; no clear D. The V gene's germline CDR1 is MDHEN and CDR2 SYDVKM. The CDR3 is made up of 13 amino acids. V was cut by 4 bases and J by 15 bases, with 19 bases left in between. The DNA of the CDR3 is TGTGCCAGCAGTTCCCTTGGGATCGCCGCGTGGTTCTTC. Translated, it gives CASSSLGIAAWFF.

The CDR3 region is CASSLGRVATDTQYF. CDR3 in DNA: TGTGCCAGCAGCTTAGGCCGGGTAGCTACAGATACGCAGTATTTT. The genes are TRBV13 and TRBJ2-3; D not certain. This CDR3 has 15 residues. Deletions cut 0 bases from V and 3 bases from J, with 10 bases between. Looked up from germline, CDR1 is PRHDT and CDR2 is FYEKMQ (reference sequence).